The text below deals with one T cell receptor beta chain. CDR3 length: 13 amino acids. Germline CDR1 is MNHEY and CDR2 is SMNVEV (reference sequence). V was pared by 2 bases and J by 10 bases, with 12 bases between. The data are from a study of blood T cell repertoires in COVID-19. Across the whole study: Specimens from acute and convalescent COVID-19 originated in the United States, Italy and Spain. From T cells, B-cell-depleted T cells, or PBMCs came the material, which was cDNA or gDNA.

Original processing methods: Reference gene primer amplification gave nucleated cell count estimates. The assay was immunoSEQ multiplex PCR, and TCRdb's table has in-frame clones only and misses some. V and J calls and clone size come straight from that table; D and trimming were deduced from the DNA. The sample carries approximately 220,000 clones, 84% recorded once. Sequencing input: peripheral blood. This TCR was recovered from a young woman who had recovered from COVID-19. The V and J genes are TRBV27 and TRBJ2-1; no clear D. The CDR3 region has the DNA TGTGCCAGCAGTTTACTAGGTTCCCCAGAGCAGTTCTTC. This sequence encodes CASSLLGSPEQFF.